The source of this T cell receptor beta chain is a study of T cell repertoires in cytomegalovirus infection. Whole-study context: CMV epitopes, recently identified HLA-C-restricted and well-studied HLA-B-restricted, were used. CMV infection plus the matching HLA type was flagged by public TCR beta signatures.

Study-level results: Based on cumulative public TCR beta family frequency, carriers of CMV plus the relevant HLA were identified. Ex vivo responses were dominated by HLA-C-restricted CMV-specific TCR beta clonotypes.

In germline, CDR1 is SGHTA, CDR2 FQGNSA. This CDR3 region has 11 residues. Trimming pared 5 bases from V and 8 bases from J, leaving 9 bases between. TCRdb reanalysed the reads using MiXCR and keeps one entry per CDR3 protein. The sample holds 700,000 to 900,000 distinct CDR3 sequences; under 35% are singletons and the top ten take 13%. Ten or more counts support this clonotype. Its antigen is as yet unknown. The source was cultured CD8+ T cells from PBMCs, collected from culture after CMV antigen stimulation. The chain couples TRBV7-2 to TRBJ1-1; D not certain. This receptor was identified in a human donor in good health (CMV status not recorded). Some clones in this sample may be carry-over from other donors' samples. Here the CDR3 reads CASSPRFEAFF. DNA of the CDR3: TGTGCCAGCAGCCCGCGCTTCGAAGCTTTCTTT.